The 5 T cell receptor beta chains given below trace back to one sample, sequenced in a study of Graves' ophthalmopathy and Graves' hyperthyroidism. RNA transcripts were the template, and TCR beta CDR3 regions were amplified from them. Scientists carried out first-round RT-PCR using HTBI primers and then a second-round multiplex PCR. One entry per CDR3 protein, called by TCRdb with MiXCR from the multiplex PCR reads. Of about 740,000 distinct CDR3 sequences detected, 35% to 50% appear once; the ten largest clones hold 44%. The specimen was peripheral blood. The receptors derive from an adult man with Graves' ophthalmopathy.

This chain uses TRBV29-1 with TRBJ2-7; 8 bases map to TRBD1. CDR3 length: 15 residues. Trimming at V came to 7 bases and at J to 2 bases, leaving 13 bases not matched to a gene. Germline V gene data show CDR1 as SQVTM and CDR2 as ANQGSEA. The CDR3 protein is CSAETGATRTYEQYF. The CDR3 DNA follows: TGCAGCGCGGAGACAGGGGCCACGCGGACCTACGAGCAGTACTTC.

This clonotype was counted once. At one of its ends the junction is not consistent with the germline gene, which may arise from a read error. This sequence joins TRBV19 and TRBJ1-2, with a weak D call TRBD1 (6 bases). The CDR3 extends over 15 amino acids. The germline V gene has CDR1 LNHDA and CDR2 SQIVND (reference sequence). The CDR3 DNA follows: TGTGCCAGTTGTATCGCGGTCACGGGGACACTTGGCTACACCTTC. Translating gives CASCIAVTGTLGYTF.

In this sample, this clonotype turned up once. The chain carries TRBV5-1 and TRBJ1-2; D is perhaps TRBD1 (6 bases). The ends were cut back, 6 bases at V and 2 bases at J, with 29 bases in the middle. Germline V lookup: CDR1 SGHRS, CDR2 YFSETQ. The CDR3 totals 19 residues. CDR3 sequence (DNA): TGCGCCAGCAAGGGCACCTTCAGCTCCGGACGGCAGGGGAACTATGGCTACACCTTC. Amino acid sequence: CASKGTFSSGRQGNYGYTF.

The V gene is TRBV30, the J gene TRBJ2-7; tentative D call: TRBD1 (5 bases). This CDR3 region has 14 residues. The germline V gene has CDR1 GTSNPN and CDR2 SVGIG (reference sequence). Between the trimmed V and J ends, which lost 3 bases and 0 bases, there was a span of 12 bases. The CDR3 DNA reads as TGTGCCTGGAGGTCTGTAGACAGCTCCTACGAGCAGTACTTC. This translates into CAWRSVDSSYEQYF.

This clonotype showed up many times. The J gene is TRBJ1-1, the V gene TRBV29-1; D unresolved. The V end lost 6 bases, the J end lost 2 bases, and 16 bases lay between the germline ends. Germline-derived CDR1 and CDR2 are SQVTM and ANQGSEA. The CDR3 spans 14 residues. The CDR3 protein is CSVHLRVGNTEAFF. CDR3 in DNA: TGCAGCGTCCACCTCCGGGTCGGAAACACTGAAGCTTTCTTT. Full variable domain (missing parts from reference TRBV29-1 and TRBJ1-1): SAVISQKPSRDICQRGTSLTIQCQVDSQVTMMFWYRQQPGQSLTLIATANQGSEATYESGFVIDKFPISRPNLTFSTLTVSNMSPEDSSIYLCSVHLRVGNTEAFFGQGTRLTVV.